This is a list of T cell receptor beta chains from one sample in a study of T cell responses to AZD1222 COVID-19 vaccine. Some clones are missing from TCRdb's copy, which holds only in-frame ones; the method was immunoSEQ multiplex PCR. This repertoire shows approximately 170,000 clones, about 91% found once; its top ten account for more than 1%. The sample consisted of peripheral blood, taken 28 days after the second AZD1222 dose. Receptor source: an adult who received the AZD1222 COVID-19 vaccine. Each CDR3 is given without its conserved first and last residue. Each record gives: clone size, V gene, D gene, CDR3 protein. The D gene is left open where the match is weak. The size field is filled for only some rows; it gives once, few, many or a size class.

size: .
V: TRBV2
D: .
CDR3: ASSEDWESSNQPQH

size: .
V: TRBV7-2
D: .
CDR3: ASSLGGVYGTEAF

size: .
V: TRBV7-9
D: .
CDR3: ASSASGQGRRGTEAF

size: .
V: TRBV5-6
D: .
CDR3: ASSLVREPYEQY

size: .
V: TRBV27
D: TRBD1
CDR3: ASSLSRAGGHYGYT

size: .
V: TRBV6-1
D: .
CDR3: ASSDQEWANQPQH

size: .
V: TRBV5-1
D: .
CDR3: ASSLGLSYGYT

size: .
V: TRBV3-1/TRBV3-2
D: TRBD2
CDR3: ASSPLGAGSTDTQY

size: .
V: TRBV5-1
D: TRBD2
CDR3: ASSYGLAVPLTTGELF

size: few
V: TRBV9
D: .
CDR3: ASSVDGNEKLF

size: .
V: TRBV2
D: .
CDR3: AGRGRRTNYGYT

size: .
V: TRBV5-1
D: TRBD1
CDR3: ASSADRGHLYGYT

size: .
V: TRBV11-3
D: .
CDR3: ASRLPGQNSNQPQH

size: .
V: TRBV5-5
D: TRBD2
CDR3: ASSFTGGTYNEQF

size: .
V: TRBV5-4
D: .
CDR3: ASSLDEGSPLH

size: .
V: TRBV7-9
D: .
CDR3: ASSLDNEKLF

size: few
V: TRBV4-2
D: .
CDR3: ASSPDWQGLRNTIY

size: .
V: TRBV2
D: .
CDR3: ASRGGSSTDTQY

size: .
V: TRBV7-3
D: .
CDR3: ASSLSSGVNTEAF

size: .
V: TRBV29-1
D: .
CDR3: SARDRDYGYT

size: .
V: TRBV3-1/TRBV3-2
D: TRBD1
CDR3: ASSHEGQGSYGYT

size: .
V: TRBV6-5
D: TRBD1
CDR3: ASSPGQANKQY

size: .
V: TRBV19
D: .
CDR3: ASSIRGSNQPQH

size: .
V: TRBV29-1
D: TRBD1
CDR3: SVEGPGQGAREQF

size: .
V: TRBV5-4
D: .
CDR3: ASSLPLAYNEQF

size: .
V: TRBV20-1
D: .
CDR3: SARNNYGYT

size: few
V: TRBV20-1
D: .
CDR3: SAAIYNEQF

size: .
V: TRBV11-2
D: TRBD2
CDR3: ASSLVAGGDNEQF

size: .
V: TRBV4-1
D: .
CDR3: ASSQVQGGEQY

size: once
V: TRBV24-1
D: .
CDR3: ATSDLGFWGTEAF

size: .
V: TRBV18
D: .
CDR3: ASSQKEEKAGEAF

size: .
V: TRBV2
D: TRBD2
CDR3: ASRGLENEQF

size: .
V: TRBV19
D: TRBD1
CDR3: ASTMGGGASGYT

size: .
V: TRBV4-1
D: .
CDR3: ASSQDSSRDSGNTIY

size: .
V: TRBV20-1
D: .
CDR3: SASKPLSSYNEQF

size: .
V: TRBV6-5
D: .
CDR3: ASSWTAEAF

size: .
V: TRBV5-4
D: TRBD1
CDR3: ASSRGQGAFGELF

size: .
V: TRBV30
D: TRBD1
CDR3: AWDRGNSPLH

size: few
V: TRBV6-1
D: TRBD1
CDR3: ASSERTGRSGELF

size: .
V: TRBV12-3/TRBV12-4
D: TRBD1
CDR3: ASRIPGQGTNT

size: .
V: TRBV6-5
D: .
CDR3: ASRGSGYT

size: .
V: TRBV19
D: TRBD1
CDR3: ASSRGTVWGNQPQH

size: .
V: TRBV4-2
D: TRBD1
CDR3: ASSQADRGSGANVLT

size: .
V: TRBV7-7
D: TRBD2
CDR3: ASSPYRSSGGAGNEQF

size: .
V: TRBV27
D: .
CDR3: ASSSSQPLREQY

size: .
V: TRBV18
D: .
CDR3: ASSLGITDTQY

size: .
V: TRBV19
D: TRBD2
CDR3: ASSMGGGAGTDTQY

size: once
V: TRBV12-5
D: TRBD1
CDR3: ASGLGQGGNTIY

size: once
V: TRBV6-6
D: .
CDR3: ASSQDQPQH

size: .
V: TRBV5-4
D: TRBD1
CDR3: ASSPWDRGRSNTEAF

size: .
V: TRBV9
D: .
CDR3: ASSVVGGANSPLH

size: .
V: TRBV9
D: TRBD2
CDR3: ASSAVLAGNNYEQF

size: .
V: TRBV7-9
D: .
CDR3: ASSLEGYEQF